This entry lists 30 T cell receptor beta chains sequenced from one sample in a study of CD8 T cells in ankylosing spondylitis. One entry per CDR3 protein, called by TCRdb with MiXCR from the 5' RACE reads. The top ten clones hold around 4% of a sample with about 250,000 distinct CDR3 sequences, 32% of them seen once. Sequenced material: blood, either unsorted or a sorted T cell fraction (not recorded which). The origin of the receptors is a male donor with ankylosing spondylitis or in good health (not recorded which).

The V gene is TRBV7-6, the J gene TRBJ2-4, with D tentatively TRBD1 or TRBD2 (5 bases each). The CDR3 is 14 amino acids. Trimming cost V 5 bases and J 9 bases, with 17 bases left between them. In germline, CDR1 is SGHVS, CDR2 FNYEAQ. CDR3 sequence reads: CASSPWDGKAIQYF. CDR3 nucleotides: TGTGCCAGCAGCCCCTGGGACGGCAAAGCCATTCAGTACTTC.

V is TRBV27 and J is TRBJ2-7, with 7 bases identical to TRBD1. The germline CDR1 and CDR2 sequences are MNHEY and SMNVEV (reference sequence). Trimming at V came to 6 bases and at J to 1 base, leaving 3 bases not matched to a gene. This CDR3 spans 13 amino acids. The CDR3 here is CASSTGVSYEQYF. CDR3 bases: TGTGCCAGCAGCACAGGGGTATCCTACGAGCAGTACTTC.

The chain links TRBV27 to TRBJ2-7, with 9 positions matching TRBD2. V was pared by 10 bases and J by 3 bases, with 4 bases of the junction left unmatched. Germline CDR1 reads MNHEY; CDR2 reads SMNVEV (reference sequence). There are 12 residues in the CDR3. CDR3 sequence: CATRGGGYEQYF. In DNA, the CDR3 is TGTGCCACCCGCGGGGGGGGCTACGAGCAGTACTTC.

This clonotype occurred a few times. This chain joins TRBV5-1 and TRBJ1-1, with D possibly TRBD1 on 6 matching bases. CDR3 length: 15 residues. Between the trimmed V and J ends, which lost 0 bases and 2 bases, there was a span of 11 bases. Germline V gene lookup returns CDR1 SGHRS and CDR2 YFSETQ. DNA of the CDR3: TGCGCCAGCAGCTTGGGGGGGCAGAGAAACACTGAAGCTTTCTTT. Translating gives CASSLGGQRNTEAFF.

This chain uses TRBV20-1 with TRBJ2-7, with D tentatively TRBD2 (6 bases). Germline-derived CDR1 and CDR2 are DFQATT and SNEGSKA (reference sequence). Trimming took off 3 bases at V and 0 bases at J, with 18 bases between the two ends. The CDR3 sequence is 16 residues long. CDR3 in DNA: TGCAGTGCTAGTGGGCGGGGAGAAAGATACTCCTACGAGCAGTACTTC. Encoded protein: CSASGRGERYSYEQYF.

Only a few counts were recorded for this clonotype. Germline is not matched at one junction end, which may reflect a read error. V and J are TRBV10-3 and TRBJ1-1; D unresolved. Germline V gives CDR1 ENHRY, CDR2 SYGVKD. The CDR3 is 15 amino acids. CDR3 loop: CASSTGRERNTEAFF. CDR3 nucleotides: TGTGCCAGCAGTACTGGAAGAGAGAGAAACACTGAAGCTTTCTTT.

This chain uses TRBV5-1 with TRBJ2-3; D perhaps matches TRBD1 (6 bases). V shed 1 base and J shed 4 bases, with 10 bases lying between them. Germline V gene data show CDR1 as SGHRS and CDR2 as YFSETQ. The CDR3 is made up of 14 amino acids. The chain's CDR3 is CASSLMTGSDTQYF. CDR3 bases: TGCGCCAGCAGCTTGATGACAGGTTCAGATACGCAGTATTTT.

The sample holds many counts of this clonotype. This rearrangement joins TRBV6-1 to TRBJ1-6; possible D gene TRBD1, 6 bases. CDR3 length: 14 residues. The germline V and J ends were trimmed by 10 bases and 7 bases, with 17 bases remaining between them. Germline V gene data show CDR1 as MNHNS and CDR2 as SASEGT. The CDR3 loop is CATAEGDSNSPLHF. The CDR3 region has the DNA TGTGCCACAGCAGAGGGGGACTCCAATTCACCCCTCCACTTT.

At least ten counts were recorded for this clonotype. The chain carries TRBV7-9 and TRBJ2-5, with unresolved D. The germline V gene encodes CDR1 SEHNR and CDR2 FQNEAQ (reference sequence). This CDR3 has 12 residues. The germline V and J ends were trimmed by 6 bases and 3 bases, with 8 bases remaining between them. CDR3 sequence reads: CASSLREETQYF. DNA of the CDR3: TGTGCCAGCAGTTTAAGGGAAGAGACCCAGTACTTC.

The V call is TRBV3-1, the J call TRBJ2-2; D gene ambiguous. Germline assignment: CDR1 LGHDT and CDR2 YNNKEL (reference sequence). V was shortened by 6 bases and J by 7 bases, with 6 bases between the two germline ends. The CDR3 runs to 11 residues. The CDR3, as DNA: TGTGCCAGCAGGGGAATCGGGGAGCTGTTTTTT. It is translated as CASRGIGELFF.

This clonotype was recorded a few times. The chain is built from TRBV18 and TRBJ2-3; no clear D. With 2 bases removed from V and 6 bases from J, the gap between germline ends came to 12 bases. This CDR3 region has 14 residues. Germline loops: CDR1 KGHSH, CDR2 LQKENI. The CDR3, as DNA: TGTGCCAGCTCACCAGCTAGAAAGTTGGATACGCAGTATTTT. The encoded protein is CASSPARKLDTQYF.

This clonotype was counted between two and nine times. V and J are TRBV5-1 and TRBJ1-1; 8 bases fit TRBD1. CDR1 is SGHRS, CDR2 YFSETQ, per germline. Trimming took 6 bases from V and 0 from J; bases not matched to a gene: 4. The length of the CDR3 is 14 residues. CDR3 nucleotide sequence: TGCGCCAGCAATCAGGGGGCCGTGAACACTGAAGCTTTCTTT. Protein sequence: CASNQGAVNTEAFF.

This clonotype was found once. CDR3 sequence (DNA): TGCGCCAGCAGCCCAACCCCGACAGCCCTCGGGTACGAGCAGTACTTC. It specifies CASSPTPTALGYEQYF. This rearrangement joins TRBV5-1 to TRBJ2-7, with a weak D call TRBD1 (5 bases). V lost 4 bases, J lost 4 bases, and 21 bases lay in between. This CDR3 has 16 amino acids. Germline CDR1 SGHRS, CDR2 YFSETQ.

This clonotype was detected ten times or more. The chain uses TRBV20-1 and TRBJ2-7; 7 positions match TRBD1. Trimming took 7 bases from V and 4 from J; bases not matched to a gene: 4. Germline V gene data show CDR1 as DFQATT and CDR2 as SNEGSKA (reference sequence). The CDR3 runs to 11 residues. The CDR3 sequence is CSVPQGYEQYF. In DNA, the CDR3 is TGCAGTGTTCCACAGGGGTACGAGCAGTACTTC.

V gene TRBV5-6 combines with J gene TRBJ1-4; a weak D match, TRBD1 (6 bases). V gave up 0 bases and J gave up 6 bases, with 12 bases separating them. Germline CDR1 SGHDT, CDR2 YYEEEE. The CDR3 is 15 amino acids. For the CDR3, the DNA is TGTGCCAGCAGCTTGGATGGCAGGGGTGATGAAAAACTGTTTTTT. Its protein product is CASSLDGRGDEKLFF. The full variable domain, its missing parts supplied by reference TRBV5-6 and TRBJ1-4, is DAGVTQSPTHLIKTRGQQVTLRCSPKSGHDTVSWYQQALGQGPQFIFQYYEEEERQRGNFPDRFSGHQFPNYSSELNVNALLLGDSALYLCASSLDGRGDEKLFFGSGTQLSVL.

This clonotype was counted a few times. This sequence joins TRBV6-5 and TRBJ2-3; 8 nucleotides match TRBD1. CDR1 MNHEY and CDR2 SVGAGI come from the germline V gene. This CDR3 has 14 amino acids. J lost 5 bases, V lost 2 bases, and 3 bases had no gene match. The DNA for the CDR3 is TGTGCCAGCAGTTACGCAGGGGGCTTAGATACGCAGTATTTT. This encodes CASSYAGGLDTQYF.

J is TRBJ2-5 and V is TRBV18; perhaps TRBD1 as D (5 bases). The CDR3 is made up of 16 amino acids. Germline CDR1 KGHSH, CDR2 LQKENI. V was trimmed by 3 bases and J by 2 bases, leaving 16 bases between them. The CDR3 spells CASSPGPTAIQETQYF. The CDR3 DNA sequence: TGTGCCAGCTCACCTGGACCGACAGCAATACAAGAGACCCAGTACTTC.

The chain carries TRBV12-3 or TRBV12-4 and TRBJ2-4, with D uncertain. The CDR3 is made up of 13 amino acids. Trimming stripped 3 bases from V and 3 bases from J, with 6 bases between. The CDR3 here is CASSLVHKNIQYF. The CDR3, as DNA: TGTGCCAGCAGTTTGGTCCACAAAAACATTCAGTACTTC.

The rearrangement joins TRBV20-1 to TRBJ1-3; the D gene is possibly TRBD1 (5 bases). This CDR3 contains 14 residues. The germline gives CDR1 DFQATT, CDR2 SNEGSKA (reference sequence). V lost 5 bases and J lost 0, with 11 bases in between. The CDR3: CSARRQSSGNTIYF. CDR3 sequence (DNA): TGCAGTGCTCGACGACAGAGCTCTGGAAACACCATATATTTT.

This clonotype was counted a few times. V and J are TRBV28 and TRBJ2-7; possibly TRBD1 for D (5 bases). Germline V lookup: CDR1 MDHEN, CDR2 SYDVKM. This CDR3 region has 13 residues. Between the trimmed V and J ends, which lost 8 bases and 2 bases, there was a span of 13 bases. DNA for the CDR3: TGTGCCAGCTCTTCAGGGTCGGCCTACGAGCAGTACTTC. Translating gives CASSSGSAYEQYF.

This clonotype was observed a few times. The chain carries TRBV20-1 and TRBJ1-5; 8 nucleotides match TRBD1. The CDR3 is made up of 15 amino acids. Germline assignment: CDR1 DFQATT and CDR2 SNEGSKA (reference sequence). V was pared by 6 bases and J by 2 bases, with 9 bases of the junction left unmatched. CDR3 DNA: TGCAGTGCGCTGCCAGGGGGCAGAGGCAATCAGCCCCAGCATTTT. As protein: CSALPGGRGNQPQHF.

This clonotype was seen only a few times. The chain carries TRBV12-3 or TRBV12-4 and TRBJ1-4, with TRBD1 identical over 12 bases. The CDR3 has 15 residues. V was pared by 5 bases and J by 7 bases, with 5 bases of the junction left unmatched. The CDR3 here is CASSLGQGAGEKLFF. Here the CDR3 DNA reads TGTGCCAGCAGTCTGGGACAGGGGGCCGGTGAAAAACTGTTTTTT.

This chain uses TRBV3-1 with TRBJ2-3, with unresolved D. V lost 2 bases and J lost 0, with 12 bases in between. Germline lookup yields CDR1 LGHDT and CDR2 YNNKEL (reference sequence). CDR3 length: 16 amino acids. The CDR3 region is CASSQHSIASTDTQYF. CDR3 DNA: TGTGCCAGCAGCCAACACTCCATAGCTAGCACAGATACGCAGTATTTT.

This chain uses TRBV2 with TRBJ2-7; tentatively, D is TRBD1 (6 bases). V lost 6 bases to trimming and J lost 0 bases, with 12 bases between them. CDR1 is SNHLY, CDR2 FYNNEI, per germline. The CDR3 contains 14 residues. Here the CDR3 reads CASRFTGTSYEQYF. The CDR3 DNA reads TGTGCCAGCAGGTTCACAGGGACCTCCTACGAGCAGTACTTC.

This clonotype was picked up a small number of times. The rearrangement joins TRBV7-9 to TRBJ2-7; D is possibly TRBD1 (5 bases). Germline CDR1 reads SEHNR; CDR2 reads FQNEAQ (reference sequence). V shed 3 bases and J shed 3 bases, with 6 bases lying between them. The CDR3 has 12 residues. The CDR3 region is CASSFRGYEQYF. In DNA form, the CDR3 reads TGTGCCAGCAGCTTTAGGGGCTACGAGCAGTACTTC.

The genes are TRBV6-1 and TRBJ1-1, with 10 bases aligning to TRBD1. Germline V gene sequence: CDR1 MNHNS, CDR2 SASEGT. The CDR3 sequence is 15 residues long. The ends lost 6 bases at V and 4 bases at J; junction bases unmatched: 8. The CDR3: CASRGRTGGGTEAFF. The CDR3 coding sequence is TGTGCCAGCAGAGGACGGACAGGGGGAGGCACTGAAGCTTTCTTT.

The chain is built from TRBV9 and TRBJ2-3; the match to TRBD1 covers 12 bases. V was pared by 0 bases and J by 1 base, with 3 bases of the junction left unmatched. In germline, CDR1 is SGDLS, CDR2 YYNGEE. The CDR3 totals 17 residues. The CDR3 DNA is TGTGCCAGCAGCGTAGGGGGACAGGGGGCTGGCACAGATACGCAGTATTTT. The encoded protein is CASSVGGQGAGTDTQYF.

The J gene is TRBJ1-2, the V gene TRBV29-1; no firm D call. The CDR3 extends over 14 amino acids. Trimming removed 7 bases at V and 2 bases at J, with 17 bases between. The germline V gene has CDR1 SQVTM and CDR2 ANQGSEA. The CDR3 loop is CSDPTRQDNYGYTF. As DNA, the CDR3 is TGCAGCGACCCAACGAGGCAGGACAACTATGGCTACACCTTC. The full variable domain, its missing parts supplied by reference TRBV29-1 and TRBJ1-2, is SAVISQKPSRDICQRGTSLTIQCQVDSQVTMMFWYRQQPGQSLTLIATANQGSEATYESGFVIDKFPISRPNLTFSTLTVSNMSPEDSSIYLCSDPTRQDNYGYTFGSGTRLTVV.

In its sample, this clonotype was seen a few times. The genes are TRBV10-2 and TRBJ1-5; no definite D call. Trimming cost V 0 bases and J 6 bases, with 12 bases left between them. CDR3 length: 15 residues. Germline V lookup: CDR1 WSHSY, CDR2 SAAADI. The CDR3 DNA reads as TGCGCCAGCAGTGAGTCCCTTATCTGGCTTCAGCCCCAGCATTTT. It is translated as CASSESLIWLQPQHF.

The sample holds a few counts of this clonotype. The rearrangement uses TRBV6-1 and TRBJ2-7, with TRBD1 matching 8 bases. Germline CDR1 is MNHNS and CDR2 is SASEGT. There are 15 residues in the CDR3. Trimming took 7 bases from V and 0 from J; bases not matched to a gene: 8. CDR3 sequence (DNA): TGTGCCAGCATAGACCCTGGACAGGGCTCCTACGAGCAGTACTTC. It is translated as CASIDPGQGSYEQYF.